What follows are 8 T cell receptor beta chains derived from one specimen sequenced in a study of cytomegalovirus exposure and HLA in healthy donors. The primer mix had 60 Vbeta and 13 Jbeta primers. Sequencing used immunoSEQ multiplex PCR; TCRdb keeps in-frame clones, though not all of them. The sample lists 200,000 or so clones; over 75% were seen once. The sequenced sample was PBMCs. The source of these receptors is a boy between 2 and 10 years old in good health and CMV-seronegative.

This clone was detected only once. The V call is TRBV6-1, the J call TRBJ2-5, with 11 bases identical to TRBD1. Germline V CDR1 and CDR2: MNHNS, SASEGT. The CDR3 covers 13 residues. Unmatched junction bases numbered 2, after V lost 6 bases and J lost 5 bases. As DNA, the CDR3 is TGTGCCAGCAGCGGGGACAGGGGGGAGACCCAGTACTTC. Protein product: CASSGDRGETQYF.

The chain recombines TRBV7-3 with TRBJ1-6; D ambiguous. Deletions cut 1 base from V and 7 bases from J, with 5 bases between. Germline V gene data show CDR1 as SGHTA and CDR2 as FQGTGA. This CDR3 is built from 13 residues. In nucleotides, the CDR3 is TGTGCCAGCAGCTTAAACAGAAATTCACCCCTCCACTTT. Its translation is CASSLNRNSPLHF.

The V gene is TRBV7-2, the J gene TRBJ1-2; 7 bases match TRBD1. Germline V lookup: CDR1 SGHTA, CDR2 FQGNSA. The CDR3 covers 16 residues. With V trimmed by 2 bases and J by 4 bases, 10 bases remained unmatched. CDR3 nucleotide sequence: TGTGCCAGCAGCTTACCCCAGGGGACAGAAATCTATGGCTACACCTTC. This translates into CASSLPQGTEIYGYTF.

CDR3 loop: CASVLRGVYEQYF. CDR3 DNA sequence: TGTGCCAGCGTACTCAGGGGAGTCTACGAGCAGTACTTC. This chain uses TRBV6-1 with TRBJ2-7, with TRBD1 as a possible D gene (6 bases). V lost 8 bases and J 3 bases, leaving 14 bases between the germline ends. CDR1 MNHNS and CDR2 SASEGT come from the germline V gene. This CDR3 is built from 13 residues.

V gene TRBV5-1 combines with J gene TRBJ2-7, with D perhaps matching TRBD1 (5 bases). V was trimmed by 1 base and J by 0 bases, leaving 8 bases between them. Germline CDR1 and CDR2: SGHRS and YFSETQ. This CDR3 contains 14 residues. CDR3 sequence reads: CASSLIDSSYEQYF. CDR3 DNA: TGCGCCAGCAGCTTGATTGACAGCTCCTACGAGCAGTACTTC.

This clone has a handful of counts. The chain is built from TRBV11-2 and TRBJ2-5; D may be TRBD2 (5 bases). The CDR3 has 14 amino acids. Germline V gives CDR1 SGHAT, CDR2 FQNNGV. Trimming took off 2 bases at V and 5 bases at J, with 12 bases between the two ends. This CDR3 reads CASSLPGQRETQYF. Here the CDR3 DNA reads TGTGCCAGCAGCTTACCAGGTCAGCGGGAGACCCAGTACTTC.

This chain links TRBV4-1 with TRBJ1-1; no clear D. The V end lost 1 base, the J end lost 1 base, and 7 bases lay between the germline ends. This CDR3 has 14 residues. Germline CDR1 MGHRA, CDR2 YSYEKL. CDR3 in amino acids: CASSQGAGNTEAFF. The DNA of the CDR3 is TGCGCCAGCAGCCAAGGCGCTGGGAACACTGAAGCTTTCTTT.

This chain uses TRBV4-3 with TRBJ1-3, with D hard to call. Trimming took 1 base from V and 0 from J, leaving 10 bases between them. Germline lookup yields CDR1 LGHNA and CDR2 YSLEER. The CDR3 extends over 16 amino acids. The CDR3: CASSQVPLLSGNTIYF. In DNA, the CDR3 is TGCGCCAGCAGCCAAGTCCCCCTCCTCTCTGGAAACACCATATATTTT.